These 24 T cell receptor beta chains originate from one sample sequenced in a study of blood T cell repertoires in COVID-19. Some clones are missing from TCRdb's copy, which holds only in-frame ones; the method was immunoSEQ multiplex PCR. In the table there are fewer than 150,000 clones, 60% to 85% of which are singletons. The sequenced sample was peripheral blood. These receptors originate from a man between 65 and 79 years old with acute or convalescent COVID-19.

J is TRBJ1-4 and V is TRBV18, with 7 nucleotides matching TRBD1. Unmatched junction bases numbered 4, after V lost 4 bases and J lost 8 bases. Germline CDR1 KGHSH, CDR2 LQKENI. The length of the CDR3 is 13 residues. In nucleotides, the CDR3 is TGTGCCAGCTCACAGGGGGCGGAGGAAAAACTGTTTTTT. This codes for CASSQGAEEKLFF.

This clone showed up just a few times. The chain uses TRBV19 and TRBJ1-1; D is unclear. CDR1 is LNHDA and CDR2 is SQIVND in the germline V gene (reference sequence). The V end was cut by 3 bases, the J end by 1 base, with 15 bases between. The CDR3 is 16 amino acids. In DNA, the CDR3 is TGTGCCAGTAGTATTCGCCCGGGCAGCGGGAACACTGAAGCTTTCTTT. Amino acid sequence: CASSIRPGSGNTEAFF.

This chain connects TRBV7-2 to TRBJ2-2; maybe TRBD2 (5 bases). Germline CDR1 is SGHTA and CDR2 is FQGNSA. The CDR3 extends over 17 amino acids. Trimming removed 2 bases from V and 5 bases from J, with 18 bases in between. CDR3 nucleotides: TGTGCCAGCAGCTTACATTCTAGCAGGCAAATGACCGGGGAGCTGTTTTTT. Translating gives CASSLHSSRQMTGELFF.

This chain joins TRBV3-1 (or the pseudogene TRBV3-2) and TRBJ1-6, with 7 bases aligning to TRBD1. J lost 9 bases, V lost 4 bases, and 6 bases had no gene match. Germline V CDR1 and CDR2: LGHDT, YNNKEL (reference sequence). This CDR3 contains 14 residues. The CDR3 sequence is CASSPGQAASPLHF. The CDR3 DNA follows: TGTGCCAGCAGCCCCGGACAGGCGGCTTCACCCCTCCACTTT.

V usage is TRBV6-1 and J usage is TRBJ1-2, with unresolved D. Deletions cut 0 bases from V and 8 bases from J, with 10 bases between. Germline V gene lookup returns CDR1 MNHNS and CDR2 SASEGT. This CDR3 contains 13 residues. The CDR3, as DNA: TGTGCCAGCAGTGAAGCGGGAGGGTACGGCTACACCTTC. Translating it yields CASSEAGGYGYTF.

The genes are TRBV5-4 and TRBJ2-2, with TRBD2 matching 7 bases. There are 15 residues in the CDR3. Germline V lookup: CDR1 SGHNT, CDR2 YYREEE (reference sequence). Losses at the gene ends were 5 bases for V and 5 bases for J; bases not matched to a gene: 9. CDR3 residues: CASSPGLVGTGELFF. DNA for the CDR3: TGTGCCAGCAGTCCCGGACTAGTAGGGACCGGGGAGCTGTTTTTT. Complete variable domain (other parts from reference TRBV5-4 and TRBJ2-2): ETGVTQSPTHLIKTRGQQVTLRCSSQSGHNTVSWYQQALGQGPQFIFQYYREEENGRGNFPPRFSGLQFPNYSSELNVNALELDDSALYLCASSPGLVGTGELFFGEGSRLTVL.

This chain connects TRBV7-2 to TRBJ1-2, with a tentative D call TRBD1 (6 bases). The germline CDR1 and CDR2 sequences are SGHTA and FQGNSA. The CDR3 sequence is 14 residues long. V was shortened by 5 bases and J by 5 bases, with 15 bases between the two germline ends. DNA of the CDR3: TGTGCCAGCAGCCCGGTAGGGGGACCTTATGGCTACACCTTC. Its protein product is CASSPVGGPYGYTF.

A note on this clone: The identical CDR3 is also encoded by other nucleotide sequences in the sample. The V call is TRBV5-1, the J call TRBJ1-2; 8 bases line up with TRBD1. Trimming removed 4 bases from V and 4 bases from J; junction bases left unmatched: 6. The length of the CDR3 is 14 residues. The germline gives CDR1 SGHRS, CDR2 YFSETQ. CDR3: CASSPGQGVYGYTF. DNA for the CDR3: TGCGCCAGCAGCCCCGGACAGGGTGTCTATGGCTACACCTTC.

The rearrangement joins TRBV19 to TRBJ1-5; weak D call: TRBD1 (5 bases). V was shortened by 3 bases and J by 6 bases, with 9 bases between the two germline ends. CDR1 and CDR2 from the germline V gene are LNHDA and SQIVND (reference sequence). The CDR3 is made up of 13 amino acids. In DNA form, the CDR3 reads TGTGCCAGTAGTATGGGGGGAACTCAGCCCCAGCATTTT. This sequence encodes CASSMGGTQPQHF.

CDR3 sequence (DNA): TGTGCCAGCAGCTTGGCGAGGACAGGGATGGCTGGAAACACCATATATTTT. Protein product: CASSLARTGMAGNTIYF. The chain links TRBV5-4 to TRBJ1-3, with TRBD1 matching 8 bases. V lost 0 bases, J lost 2 bases, and 7 bases stayed unmatched. Germline CDR1 is SGHNT and CDR2 is YYREEE (reference sequence). The CDR3 covers 17 residues.

The gene calls are TRBV18 and TRBJ2-3; 9 bases map to TRBD2. The CDR3 has 15 residues. Looked up from germline, CDR1 is KGHSH and CDR2 is LQKENI. V was clipped by 7 bases and J by 7 bases; unmatched bases: 12. CDR3 residues: CASYPQRGVSNTQYF. CDR3 DNA: TGTGCCAGCTACCCCCAGCGGGGGGTCTCGAATACGCAGTATTTT.

This clone has a single count. The rearrangement joins TRBV3-1 (or the pseudogene TRBV3-2) to TRBJ1-3; 7 nucleotides match TRBD1. The junction had 8 bases not matched to a gene; V was cut back by 1 base and J by 2 bases. Germline V gene lookup returns CDR1 LGHDT and CDR2 YNNKEL (reference sequence). CDR3 length equals 17 residues. The CDR3 here is CASSQAPQGRTGNTIYF. Here the CDR3 DNA reads TGTGCCAGCAGCCAAGCCCCACAGGGGCGCACTGGAAACACCATATATTTT.

The J gene is TRBJ2-5, the V gene TRBV13, with 12 bases that match TRBD2. CDR3 length: 16 residues. Trimming at V came to 5 bases and at J to 5 bases, leaving 9 bases not matched to a gene. From germline, CDR1 is PRHDT and CDR2 FYEKMQ (reference sequence). The CDR3 reads CASSPPSGGARETQYF. CDR3 coding DNA: TGTGCCAGCAGCCCCCCTAGCGGGGGGGCCAGGGAGACCCAGTACTTC.

The rearrangement joins TRBV5-1 to TRBJ1-2; no clear D gene. This CDR3 has 14 amino acids. V shed 2 bases and J shed 0 bases, with 8 bases lying between them. Looked up from germline, CDR1 is SGHRS and CDR2 is YFSETQ. CDR3 residues: CASSLETTNYGYTF. As DNA, the CDR3 is TGCGCCAGCAGCTTAGAAACAACTAACTATGGCTACACCTTC.

This clone was seen only a few times. The chain combines TRBV27 with TRBJ1-3, with unresolved D. The germline CDR1 and CDR2 sequences are MNHEY and SMNVEV (reference sequence). The length of the CDR3 is 15 residues. Trimming took off 8 bases at V and 0 bases at J, with 14 bases between the two ends. Here the CDR3 DNA reads TGTGCCAGCGGGAGACTGCGGAACTCTGGAAACACCATATATTTT. Its translation is CASGRLRNSGNTIYF.

The chain joins TRBV4-3 to TRBJ1-1, with D unresolved. V shed 1 base and J shed 6 bases, with 18 bases lying between them. The CDR3 extends over 16 amino acids. From germline, CDR1 is LGHNA and CDR2 YSLEER. The CDR3 loop is CASSQAKHPLSSEAFF. In DNA form, the CDR3 reads TGCGCCAGCAGCCAAGCCAAGCACCCTCTAAGCTCTGAAGCTTTCTTT.

This chain connects TRBV25-1 to TRBJ1-2; D gene uncertain. Germline assignment: CDR1 MGHDK and CDR2 SYGVNS. The V end lost 6 bases, the J end lost 0 bases, and 5 bases lay between the germline ends. There are 12 residues in the CDR3. The DNA for the CDR3 is TGTGCCAGCAGCCTAACTAACTATGGCTACACCTTC. Its protein is CASSLTNYGYTF.

The chain joins TRBV9 to TRBJ2-3; a possible D gene is TRBD2 (5 bases). Germline CDR1 reads SGDLS; CDR2 reads YYNGEE. Trimming stripped 0 bases from V and 3 bases from J, with 14 bases between. This CDR3 spans 16 amino acids. The CDR3 loop reads CASSVDEGLGTDTQYF. In DNA, the CDR3 is TGTGCCAGCAGCGTAGATGAGGGTCTTGGTACAGATACGCAGTATTTT. The variable domain in full, completed from reference TRBV9 and TRBJ2-3, reads DSGVTQTPKHLITATGQRVTLRCSPRSGDLSVYWYQQSLDQGLQFLIQYYNGEERAKGNILERFSAQQFPDLHSELNLSSLELGDSALYFCASSVDEGLGTDTQYFGPGTRLTVL.

The CDR3 is CASSLDQGSRNTEAFF. The CDR3 DNA reads TGCGCCAGCAGCTTGGACCAGGGAAGTCGGAACACTGAAGCTTTCTTT. V gene TRBV5-1 combines with J gene TRBJ1-1; tentatively, D is TRBD1 (5 bases). This CDR3 region has 16 residues. Deletions cut 0 bases from V and 1 base from J, with 13 bases between. Germline assignment: CDR1 SGHRS and CDR2 YFSETQ. The variable domain in full, with the rest retrieved from reference TRBV5-1 and TRBJ1-1, is KAGVTQTPRYLIKTRGQQVTLSCSPISGHRSVSWYQQTPGQGLQFLFEYFSETQRNKGNFPGRFSGRQFSNSRSEMNVSTLELGDSALYLCASSLDQGSRNTEAFFGQGTRLTVV.

This clone was observed a few times. The chain is built from TRBV9 and TRBJ2-3; D unclear. Germline lookup yields CDR1 SGDLS and CDR2 YYNGEE. The CDR3 contains 12 residues. V was clipped by 3 bases and J by 12 bases, with 14 bases between them. The CDR3 nucleotides are TGTGCCAGCAGCGGACCCCAAGAGGCCCAGTATTTT. It is translated as CASSGPQEAQYF.

The chain joins TRBV13 to TRBJ1-2; 12 nucleotides match TRBD1. The CDR3 sequence is 15 residues long. Germline CDR1 reads PRHDT; CDR2 reads FYEKMQ (reference sequence). With V trimmed by 1 base and J by 7 bases, 4 bases remained unmatched. The CDR3 reads CASSLVGTGGAGYTF. Written as DNA, the CDR3 is TGTGCCAGCAGCTTAGTGGGGACAGGGGGCGCTGGCTACACCTTC.

The table lists this clone with a few counts. This chain uses TRBV4-2 with TRBJ2-1; 8 nucleotides line up with TRBD2. The CDR3 is 14 amino acids. The germline CDR1 and CDR2 sequences are LGHNA and YNFKEQ. J gave up 8 bases and V 6 bases, and 9 bases lay outside the gene matches. In DNA form, the CDR3 reads TGTGCCAGCAGTCTCGGACTAGCTGGGGATGAGCAGTTCTTC. Translated, it gives CASSLGLAGDEQFF.

This clone was seen only a few times. This chain links TRBV3-1 (or the pseudogene TRBV3-2) with TRBJ2-6; weak D call: TRBD2 (6 bases). Germline V CDR1 and CDR2: LGHDT, YNNKEL (reference sequence). This CDR3 contains 15 residues. V dropped 4 bases and J dropped 2 bases, with 9 bases sitting between them. The CDR3 region has the DNA TGTGCCAGCAGCCCCGGGAGAGCTGGGGCCAACGTCCTGACTTTC. Its translation is CASSPGRAGANVLTF.

This clone was seen a few times. The chain links TRBV28 to TRBJ1-5, with a possible D match to TRBD1 (6 bases). This CDR3 is built from 16 residues. Germline CDR1 is MDHEN and CDR2 is SYDVKM. V was clipped by 5 bases and J by 1 base, with 15 bases between them. Written as DNA, the CDR3 is TGTGCCAGCAGTCGTCCGGGACAAACGAGCAATCAGCCCCAGCATTTT. This sequence encodes CASSRPGQTSNQPQHF.